The 8 T cell receptor beta chains listed next were all sequenced from one sample in a study of beta chain features in type 1 diabetes. Study-level points and caveats: Shorter TCRB CDR3s, moderately but significantly so, marked every one of the four CD4+ subsets in Type 1 diabetes patients.

Sequenced material consisted of expressed TCRB transcripts (all of the isolated RNA was reverse transcribed). Using immunoSEQ multiplex PCR, the repertoire was profiled, and TCRdb retains in-frame clones only, with some absent. The data contain about 640,000 clones, around 12% of them singletons. Their antigens remain unidentified. The sequencing input was naive CD4+ T cells from blood. The source of these receptors is a man aged 25 to 45 with type 1 diabetes.

This clone was found a few times. In DNA form, the CDR3 reads TGTGCCAGCAGCCAAGAGGTTCGCTCTGGCTACACCTTC. This encodes CASSQEVRSGYTF. This chain uses TRBV14 with TRBJ1-2; unclear D gene. Per germline, CDR1 SGHDN and CDR2 FVKESK. This CDR3 is built from 13 residues. Between the trimmed V and J ends, which lost 0 bases and 7 bases, there was a span of 9 bases.

CDR3: CASTRGPGLAPATDTQYF. Here the CDR3 DNA reads TGTGCCAGCACCAGGGGTCCGGGACTAGCGCCCGCCACAGATACGCAGTATTTT. The chain uses TRBV9 and TRBJ2-3; 10 bases align to TRBD2. The CDR3 spans 18 residues. Germline V gives CDR1 SGDLS, CDR2 YYNGEE. The junction had 15 bases not matched to a gene; V was cut back by 6 bases and J by 2 bases.

The chain joins TRBV10-3 to TRBJ1-2, with TRBD1 matching over 8 bases. V gave up 1 base and J gave up 2 bases; unmatched junction bases: 0. Germline loops: CDR1 ENHRY, CDR2 SYGVKD. This CDR3 region has 14 residues. The CDR3, as DNA: TGTGCCATCAGTGAGTACAGGGGGAACTATGGCTACACCTTC. It codes for CAISEYRGNYGYTF.

This clone was observed a few times. The V and J genes are TRBV2 and TRBJ2-7; TRBD1 agrees at 7 bases. The CDR3 runs 14 residues. Germline V gene data show CDR1 as SNHLY and CDR2 as FYNNEI. The J segment lost 0 bases and the V segment lost 4 bases, leaving 3 bases of the junction unmatched. CDR3 DNA sequence: TGTGCCAGCAGTGGACAGGGTTACTCCTACGAGCAGTACTTC. Translated, it gives CASSGQGYSYEQYF. Full variable domain (remainder filled in from reference TRBV2 and TRBJ2-7): EPEVTQTPSHQVTQMGQEVILRCVPISNHLYFYWYRQILGQKVEFLVSFYNNEISEKSEIFDDQFSVERPDGSNFTLKIRSTKLEDSAMYFCASSGQGYSYEQYFGPGTRLTVT.

This chain connects TRBV11-2 to TRBJ2-1; D remains unclear. CDR3 size: 15 residues. CDR1 and CDR2 from the germline V gene are SGHAT and FQNNGV. Between the trimmed V and J ends, which lost 1 base and 3 bases, there was a span of 10 bases. The CDR3 coding sequence is TGTGCCAGCAGCTTAGCCAGTCTGAACTACAATGAGCAGTTCTTC. This sequence encodes CASSLASLNYNEQFF.

Only a few counts were recorded for this clone. The J gene is TRBJ2-7, the V gene TRBV5-1; TRBD1 agrees at 8 bases. This CDR3 region has 14 residues. With 3 bases clipped from V and 4 bases from J, the junction kept 6 bases outside the gene matches. In germline, CDR1 is SGHRS, CDR2 YFSETQ. CDR3 sequence: CASSWGQDGYEQYF. The CDR3 DNA reads as TGCGCCAGCAGCTGGGGACAGGATGGGTACGAGCAGTACTTC. Complete variable domain (other parts from reference TRBV5-1 and TRBJ2-7): KAGVTQTPRYLIKTRGQQVTLSCSPISGHRSVSWYQQTPGQGLQFLFEYFSETQRNKGNFPGRFSGRQFSNSRSEMNVSTLELGDSALYLCASSWGQDGYEQYFGPGTRLTVT.

This rearrangement joins TRBV7-2 to TRBJ1-1, with a tentative D call TRBD1 (5 bases). This CDR3 contains 13 residues. Per germline, CDR1 SGHTA and CDR2 FQGNSA. Deletions cut 7 bases from V and 7 bases from J, with 16 bases between. CDR3 protein: CASNNLPGGEAFF. In DNA, the CDR3 is TGTGCCAGCAACAATCTCCCCGGGGGTGAAGCTTTCTTT.

The V and J genes are TRBV11-1 and TRBJ2-2; D is unclear. V lost 1 base and J 7 bases, leaving 4 bases between the germline ends. The CDR3 consists of 12 residues. Germline V CDR1 and CDR2: SGHAT, FQDESV (reference sequence). CDR3 residues: CASSLEGGELFF. As DNA, the CDR3 is TGTGCCAGCAGCTTAGAAGGCGGGGAGCTGTTTTTT.